This record concerns one T cell receptor (beta chain) sequence. Its antigen is still unknown. No base quality values were provided; no much bigger clone lies one nucleotide off. Cut back by 1 base and 3 bases, the V and J ends lie 7 bases apart. The CDR3 covers 12 residues, taking in both the cysteine and the phenylalanine. The entry retains the CDR3 DNA only, 36 bases that are in frame from base 1. According to the germline V gene (reference sequence), CDR1 reads GTSNPN and CDR2 reads SVGIG. The cohort consisted of 600 or so healthy bone marrow donors. At the time of sampling, every cohort member was nominally healthy, though immune exposures that went unrecorded were likely present. The donor was CMV seropositive and was included in the group of approximately 310 seropositive cohort members. A peripheral blood sample was provided by each donor, and peripheral blood mononuclear cells were used for TCR beta sequencing. The Qiagen DNeasy Blood Extraction Kit was used to extract genomic DNA from the blood cell samples.

These data are taken from a study of cytomegalovirus exposure and HLA in healthy donors (dated by TCRdb to about 2017). Context from the whole study: An earlier analysis of some 600 of the donors reported around 280 Gb of sequence data and 117 million unique TCR beta sequences obtained from about 179 million T cells. An early release that covered some 640 HLA-typed donors contained approximately 300 gigabases of sequencing data and tens of millions of unique TCR sequences. Of the roughly 400 genotyped donors, approximately 81% were placed in the genetic ancestry cluster associated with self-reported Caucasian donors. The study was designed to test whether signatures of past pathogen exposure could be identified by cataloging public T cell receptors. Using immunosequencing, the study profiled T cell repertoires from around 670 subjects and related those repertoires to cytomegalovirus serostatus. Along with the roughly 670-subject first cohort, a separate validation cohort of roughly 110 different subjects was used. High-throughput TCR immunosequencing, statistical association of individual TCRs with disease status, and machine learning were combined to predict cytomegalovirus infection status. A later analysis re-analyzed previously published TCR beta repertoires from roughly 600 donors and added high-resolution HLA genotyping to study TCR occurrence patterns. Rather than drawing on any new phenotypic data, the later analysis identified candidate immune exposures from TCR beta sequences and the way those sequences occurred across donors. In an earlier analysis of 500 to 650 of the donors, high-throughput TCR beta sequencing was used to judge whether each TCR beta V gene segment behaved as functional or pseudogenic. Alongside the repertoire data, information on donor age, sex, ethnicity and CMV serostatus was compiled. Genome-wide SNP genotypes for about 60% of the roughly 700 donors were used in a later genetic analysis, which treated that subset as a discovery cohort. All discovery cohort repertoires had been generated on a single sequencing platform. HLA typing covered class I and class II loci at four-digit resolution. Typing coverage varied by locus: roughly 629-630 donors for A, B, C, DRB1 and DQB1; approximately 560 for DQA1; over 600 for DPA1; approximately 450 for DPB1. Because of strong linkage in the cohort, roughly five DR-DQ haplotypes were treated as single units for association and clustering. Across under 500 genotyped donors of the cohort, an average of about 240,000 unique TCR beta nucleotide sequences per donor were sequenced, and roughly 20% of those sequences were non-productive. What the work shows at the level of the full study, not this receptor alone: In the study, 150 to 200 TCR beta chains were listed as associated with cytomegalovirus. Strong co-occurrence of HLA alleles, especially DR and DQ, made assigning TCR associations to individual alleles difficult. The classifier was reported to diagnose cytomegalovirus status with high specificity and sensitivity in both the original cohort and the validation cohort. In vitro tests confirmed that a few of the cytomegalovirus-associated TCR beta chains recognize cytomegalovirus antigens. The sequencing pipeline was judged likely to have produced a cluster of highly shared sequence variants as a technical artifact. A later analysis reported that several top co-occurrence clusters appeared linked to parvovirus B19, influenza, CMV and Epstein-Barr virus. The authors suggested that the approach could potentially be extended to other disease states and immunological phenotypes. V-gene and J-gene trimming of TCR beta chains was associated with a missense DCLRE1C variant in a later genetic analysis, and the association was replicated in an independent cohort. A later analysis found that most CMV-associated TCR beta chains appeared HLA-restricted, with HLA associations seemingly driven largely by CMV exposure. According to a later genetic analysis, donors in an Asian-associated ancestry cluster had fewer N-insertions in productive TCRs than the approximately 610-donor mean. Because counts were too low, roughly 17 rarely observed V segments, including chromosome 9 orphons, were left out of the earlier analysis of about 620 of the donors. Correlated functional status among segregating V segments might reflect linkage disequilibrium, but an unknown experimental factor could not be ruled out. Only TCR beta chains were sequenced in this cohort, and the absence of alpha or paired-chain data limited detectable features. Because the 87-base-pair reads could not distinguish some IMGT-functional V segments, including TRBV6-2 and TRBV6-3, those segments were excluded. In a later analysis, HLA-associated TCR beta chains showed more clonal expansion and lower generation probabilities than non-associated chains that were equally common. CMV serostatus was the only immune exposure information available for the cohort. A later analysis associated 15,000 to 20,000 TCR beta sequences with specific HLA alleles at a false discovery rate of 0.05. Presence/absence analyses assumed roughly uniform sequencing depth across donors, an assumption that may not hold. Because HLA typing was missing for some donors at each locus, association tests included only the typed subset. Most TCR sequences were observed very rarely across donors, whereas some public TCRs were present in many individuals. In an earlier analysis of some 500 of the donors, most TCR beta V segments appeared in productive rearrangements about 87% or about 30% of the time, broadly matching IMGT annotations. A further reported finding was that TCR beta sequences accurately predicted the HLA-A and HLA-B alleles for most subjects in the first cohort. In a later analysis, the rate of TCR association differed among HLA loci, with DRB1 alleles having the most associated TCRs and HLA-C alleles having the fewest.

The library came from the immunoSEQ multiplex PCR assay. The multiplex PCR relied on a mix of 60 forward primers for TCR Vbeta segments and 13 reverse primers for TCR Jbeta segments. Amplification of the CDR3 region of rearranged TCR beta genes was performed with a multiplex PCR assay on genomic DNA. The Illumina HiSeq System was used to sequence the amplified TCR beta libraries as 87-base-pair reads. In the paper's pipeline: A later analysis tallied around 80 million unique TCR beta chains across the 666 repertoires, and some 10 million of those chains were shared by two or more donors. Raw reads were error-corrected and collapsed into unique sequences by a nearest-neighbor algorithm in which closely related sequences were merged to remove PCR and sequencing errors. To assign V, D and J gene segments, CDR3 sequences were aligned to IMGT reference sequences. For a sequence to be retained, a match of at least six nucleotides was required to both a V gene segment and a J gene segment. Rearrangements were called productive when the CDR3 lacked stop codons and stayed in frame with V and J; all others were non-productive. Following IMGT convention, CDR3 was defined as the stretch from the second conserved V-encoded cysteine to the conserved J-encoded phenylalanine. The earlier analysis of about 610 of the donors excluded sequences that lacked an unambiguous match to a single V gene segment. In an earlier analysis of 500 to 750 of the donors, V segments were called functional above 56.7% productive rearrangements and were called segregating when the between-donor standard deviation exceeded 5%. A statistical classification framework was built for diagnosing cytomegalovirus status from the catalog of TCR beta chain sequences. A later analysis assigned V and J genes by comparing TCR nucleotide sequences with IMGT/GENE-DB human TR gene sequences. The TCRdist pipeline was used in a later analysis to assign CDR3 sequences and most-parsimonious VDJ recombination scenarios. In a later analysis, every TCR beta chain was defined by the combination of its CDR3 amino acid sequence and its V-gene family, and reads without a unique V-gene family were dropped. To address suspected cross-contamination and a sequencing artifact, a later analysis removed under 600 highly shared, low-generation-probability nucleotide sequences. In a later analysis, a clonal expansion index was calculated for each public chain from normalized within-repertoire ranks of inferred template counts. In a later analysis, generation probabilities were computed with a VDJ recombination model fitted to out-of-frame rearrangements, and the resulting probabilities were checked against IGoR. A later analysis scored TCR-TCR, TCR-HLA and TCR-CMV co-occurrence with hypergeometric tests, applying a repertoire-size bias correction to TCR pairs. In a later analysis, false discovery rates were estimated by permuting HLA or CMV assignments 20 times. A later analysis grouped co-occurring TCRs with DBSCAN, adding TCRdist sequence similarity when clustering within HLA-allele-positive subsets. Co-occurrence clustering excluded repertoires with fewer than 30,000 or more than 120,000 public chains, plus five with anomalous nucleotide sharing. TCRdb's version of the immuneACCESS table is confined to in-frame rearrangements and falls short of the full clone set. An unresolved V gene accounts for under half of the shortfall where checked; the remainder is of unknown origin. The V and J calls and clone size are taken from that table; D and trimming were inferred from the DNA. For this sample there are 150,000 or so clones; over 70% appear just once. The ten biggest clones cover roughly 12% of the sample.

The chain joins TRBV30 to TRBJ2-7, with the D gene too uncertain to name. This sequence was found in a man aged 25-45 years in good health and CMV-seropositive. The specimen was PBMCs. The CDR3 here reads CAWSALGYEQYF. The DNA reads TGTGCCTGGAGTGCCCTAGGCTACGAGCAGTACTTC.